This TCR beta chain was profiled in a study of shared clonotypes between healthy human individuals. None of the donors, who were healthy HIV-negative adults, had recently had acute infections or vaccinations. A CD45RA-negative memory subset and a CD45RA+ naive subset were separated from the CD4+ cells. Trimming took 4 bases from V and 8 from J, leaving 11 bases between them. Germline loops: CDR1 SEHNR, CDR2 FQNEAQ (reference sequence). The CDR3 is 12 amino acids. Overall study findings and caveats: Collection of samples was limited to blood; tissue repertoires likely differ. Sharing across four donors was highest in naive CD4 (roughly 5%) and lowest in memory CD8 (about 0.4%).

Measured with immunoSEQ multiplex PCR; TCRdb has only the in-frame clones, and not every one. The profile shows about 2.5 million clones, 85% to 95% of them singletons. In regard to this clone: The antigen is unknown. This specimen includes other DNA sequences encoding the same CDR3.

This sequence joins TRBV7-9 and TRBJ1-1; D possibly corresponds to TRBD1 (6 bases). Sequenced: naive CD4+ T cells from PBMCs. Stated subset: CD45RA+ positively selected. This TCR was sampled from a man between 18 and 29 years old in good health. Some clones in this sample may be carry-over from other donors' samples. The CDR3 region is CASSSAGTEAFF. As DNA, the CDR3 is TGTGCCAGCAGCTCTGCCGGGACAGAAGCTTTCTTT.